This T cell receptor (beta chain) appears in the sequencing data of a study of blood T cell repertoires in COVID-19. Trimming took 3 bases from V and 2 from J, leaving 12 bases between them. The germline CDR1 and CDR2 sequences are DFQATT and SNEGSKA (reference sequence). The CDR3 length is 14 residues. Method: immunoSEQ multiplex PCR; TCRdb's copy keeps in-frame clones and lacks some. The table records 70,000 or so clones, roughly 88% of them present only once. Sequenced input: peripheral blood. This chain connects TRBV20-1 to TRBJ2-3, with D maybe TRBD2 (6 bases). This TCR came from a man older than 75 with active or convalescent COVID-19. The CDR3 protein is CSASGPGDTDTQYF. CDR3 bases: TGCAGTGCTAGTGGCCCGGGAGACACAGATACGCAGTATTTT.